This T cell receptor (beta chain) was profiled in a study of cytomegalovirus exposure and HLA in healthy donors. Study conclusions and caveats: Sequences of the TCR beta chain were said to predict the HLA-A and HLA-B alleles of most subjects accurately. For most TCR beta V segments, an earlier analysis put the productive rate at about 87% or about 30% of the time.

Donors counted as nominally healthy when sampled, yet unrecorded immune exposures were likely. Primers included in the PCR were 60 Vbeta and 13 Jbeta primers. The authors' processing: In a later analysis, the count reached roughly 80 million unique TCR beta chains, with approximately 10 million shared. The table came from immunoSEQ multiplex PCR; TCRdb's copy has only in-frame clones and leaves some out. D and trimming were read from the DNA, whereas the V and J calls and clone size are those reported in that table. The sample includes roughly 190,000 clones, approximately 79% of them seen just once. This clone came up a few times. Antigen: not known. The germline V gene encodes CDR1 MNHEY and CDR2 SVGAGI. V lost 0 bases and J 5 bases, leaving 10 bases between the germline ends. This CDR3 contains 14 residues.

The specimen sequenced was PBMCs. The chain employs TRBV6-5 and TRBJ1-1; D is ambiguous. The clonotype comes from a girl aged 10 to 17 in good health and CMV-seropositive. CDR3 DNA sequence: TGTGCCAGCAGTTACTCCCGGGTTCGTACTGAAGCTTTCTTT. Translated: CASSYSRVRTEAFF.